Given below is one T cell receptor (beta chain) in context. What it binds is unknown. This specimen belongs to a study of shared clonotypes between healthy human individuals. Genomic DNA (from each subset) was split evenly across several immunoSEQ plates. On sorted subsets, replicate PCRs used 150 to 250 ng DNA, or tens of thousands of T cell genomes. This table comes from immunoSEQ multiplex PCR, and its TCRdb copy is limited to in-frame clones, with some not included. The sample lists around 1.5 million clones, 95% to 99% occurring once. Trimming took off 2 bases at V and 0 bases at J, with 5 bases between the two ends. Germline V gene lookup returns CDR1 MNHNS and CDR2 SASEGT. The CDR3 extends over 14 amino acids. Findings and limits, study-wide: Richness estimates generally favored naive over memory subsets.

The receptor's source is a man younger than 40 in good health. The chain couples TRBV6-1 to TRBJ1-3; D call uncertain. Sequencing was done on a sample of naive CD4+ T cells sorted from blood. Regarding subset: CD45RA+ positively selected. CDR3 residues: CASSERNSGNTIYF. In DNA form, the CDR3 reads TGTGCCAGCAGTGAAAGGAACTCTGGAAACACCATATATTTT.